This is a list of T cell receptor beta chains from one sample in a study of blood T cell repertoires in COVID-19. Clones were sequenced by immunoSEQ multiplex PCR, and TCRdb holds only the in-frame ones, with some missing. The sample lists approximately 77,000 clones, approximately 80% occurring once. Sequencing was carried out using peripheral blood. The receptors stem from an older woman with acute or convalescent COVID-19. The CDR3 runs from the conserved cysteine through the conserved F or W. A D gene is named only where the DNA matches it firmly. Not all rows give a size; the values are once, few, many and, for expanded clones, a class.

TGTGCCAGCAGTGCGGCAACCGGGACAGCACGTTCAGCCCTCCACTTT	CASSAATGTARSALHF	-	TRBD1	TRBV25-1	TRBJ1-6
TGCAGTGCTAGTCACGGGGGAGGCGGAAACACTGAAGCTTTCTTT	CSASHGGGGNTEAFF	-	-	TRBV20-1	TRBJ1-1
TGTGCCAGCAGGTATAGAGGGGGAAACACTGAAGCTTTCTTT	CASRYRGGNTEAFF	-	-	TRBV7-2	TRBJ1-1
TGTGCCAGCTCTTTGACAGGGGGCGTTTCCCAAGAGACCCAGTACTTC	CASSLTGGVSQETQYF	-	TRBD1	TRBV18	TRBJ2-5
TGTGCCAGCAGTTCAACAATACCCGGGGCGGGGACTGAAGCTTTCTTT	CASSSTIPGAGTEAFF	-	-	TRBV27	TRBJ1-1
TGTGCCAGCAGCGTGGGACTAAGGAATGAGCAGTTCTTC	CASSVGLRNEQFF	-	TRBD2	TRBV7-9	TRBJ2-1
TGTGCCAGCAGTTACTCGAGGCAGATCATAACCGAAGCTTTCTTT	CASSYSRQIITEAFF	-	-	TRBV6-5	TRBJ1-1
TGCGCCAGCAGCCAAGAGACAGGGGCGCACTATGGCTACACCTTC	CASSQETGAHYGYTF	-	TRBD1	TRBV4-3	TRBJ1-2
TGTGCCAGCAGCTTGCGGGGGGAGGGAGAAAAACTGTTTTTT	CASSLRGEGEKLFF	once	-	TRBV13	TRBJ1-4
TGTGCCAGCAGCCTCGACAATGATGAAAAACTGTTTTTT	CASSLDNDEKLFF	once	-	TRBV5-6	TRBJ1-4
TGTGCCAGCAGCTTACGGGACTGGCACAATGAGCAGTTCTTC	CASSLRDWHNEQFF	-	-	TRBV5-6	TRBJ2-1
TGTGCCAGCAGCAGGGATAATTCACCCCTCCACTTT	CASSRDNSPLHF	-	-	TRBV12-3/TRBV12-4	TRBJ1-6
TGTGCCACCAGCATATACCGGGACTACCAAGAGACCCAGTACTTC	CATSIYRDYQETQYF	-	-	TRBV15	TRBJ2-5
TGCAGCGTCCGAAACCGGGAATTAGATGGCTACACCTTC	CSVRNRELDGYTF	-	-	TRBV29-1	TRBJ1-2
TGTGCCAACAAACTAGCGTTAAGCTCCTACGAGCAGTACTTC	CANKLALSSYEQYF	-	TRBD2	TRBV2	TRBJ2-7
TGTGCCAGCAGTGACCGCGAGGGCACTGAAGCTTTCTTT	CASSDREGTEAFF	-	-	TRBV6-1	TRBJ1-1
TGTGCCAGCTCACCACCGCGGGGGAGCCCCATCCAAGAGACCCAGTACTTC	CASSPPRGSPIQETQYF	-	TRBD2	TRBV18	TRBJ2-5
TGTGCCAGCAGCTTAGACCCGGGACAGGGCATTTCACCCCTCCACTTT	CASSLDPGQGISPLHF	-	TRBD1	TRBV11-1	TRBJ1-6
TGTGCCAGCAGCGGGCGGACAGGATCGAACACTGAAGCTTTCTTT	CASSGRTGSNTEAFF	few	TRBD1	TRBV5-4	TRBJ1-1
TGTGCCAGCTTGAGACGGGACAATCAGCCCCAGCATTTT	CASLRRDNQPQHF	-	-	TRBV6-5	TRBJ1-5
TGTGCCAGCAGTTACCGGCAGGGGGGTGAAGCTTTCTTT	CASSYRQGGEAFF	-	TRBD1	TRBV6-2/TRBV6-3	TRBJ1-1
TGTGCCAGCAGCCCCGGGACAGGGTTAGATTGGACAGATACGCAGTATTTT	CASSPGTGLDWTDTQYF	-	TRBD1	TRBV27	TRBJ2-3
TGTGCCAGCAGCTCAAACAGGGCCTCTAACACTGAAGCTTTCTTT	CASSSNRASNTEAFF	-	-	TRBV7-2	TRBJ1-1
TGCGCCAGCAGCGGGGATAGCGAACTCACTGAAGCTTTCTTT	CASSGDSELTEAFF	-	-	TRBV5-1	TRBJ1-1
TGTGCCAGCAGCCCCACGGGGGGGGAAGATCACAATGAGCAGTTCTTC	CASSPTGGEDHNEQFF	few	TRBD2	TRBV7-9	TRBJ2-1
TGCGCCAGCAGCTTAGAGGGTCAGGGGGCATGGGACTATGGCTACACCTTC	CASSLEGQGAWDYGYTF	-	TRBD1	TRBV5-1	TRBJ1-2